This TCR beta chain is from a study of lymphopenia after photon versus proton radiotherapy. Study-wide findings and caveats: Photon-treated patients lost naive T cells and TCR diversity; proton-treated stayed stable. Better survival with proton therapy was suggested as possible, not demonstrated. After the lymphocyte nadir, photon-treated repertoires showed oligoclonal expansion, especially of CD8+ Temra cells.

The assay was immunoSEQ multiplex PCR, and TCRdb's table has in-frame clones only and misses some. Of roughly 53,000 clones in the sample, 83% were seen once. V was clipped by 6 bases and J by 4 bases, with 13 bases between them. The CDR3 is 13 amino acids. Per germline, CDR1 SGHTA and CDR2 FQGTGA. In its sample, this clone was seen a few times. Its antigen is unidentified. This chain connects TRBV7-3 to TRBJ2-7; D may be TRBD2 (5 bases). The TCR originated in a man aged 45-65 years with gastric cancer. This material consisted of peripheral blood, taken from a patient treated with photon-based radiotherapy. This chain's CDR3 is CASRPLGNYEQYF. CDR3 bases: TGTGCCAGCAGGCCTCTCGGGAATTACGAGCAGTACTTC.